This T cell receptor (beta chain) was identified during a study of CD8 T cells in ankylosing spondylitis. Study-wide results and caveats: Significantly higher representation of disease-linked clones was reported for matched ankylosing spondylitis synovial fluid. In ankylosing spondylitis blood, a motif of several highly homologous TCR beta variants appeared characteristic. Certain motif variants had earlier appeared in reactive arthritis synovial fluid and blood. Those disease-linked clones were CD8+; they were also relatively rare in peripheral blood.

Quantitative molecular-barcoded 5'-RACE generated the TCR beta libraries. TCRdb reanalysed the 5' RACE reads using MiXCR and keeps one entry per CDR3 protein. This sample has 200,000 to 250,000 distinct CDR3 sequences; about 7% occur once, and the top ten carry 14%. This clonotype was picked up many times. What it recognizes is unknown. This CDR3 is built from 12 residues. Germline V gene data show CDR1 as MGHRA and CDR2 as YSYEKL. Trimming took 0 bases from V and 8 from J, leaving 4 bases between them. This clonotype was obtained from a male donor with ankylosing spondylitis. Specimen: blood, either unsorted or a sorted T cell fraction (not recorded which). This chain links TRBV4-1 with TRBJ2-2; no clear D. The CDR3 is CASSQDLGELFF. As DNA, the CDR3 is TGCGCCAGCAGCCAAGATCTGGGGGAGCTGTTTTTT.